This is a list of T cell receptor beta chains from one sample in a study of vaccination effects on CD4 cells after COVID-19. No antigen has been assigned to these receptors. Profiling relied on immunoSEQ multiplex PCR, and the TCRdb table lists in-frame clones only, not all of them. Seen here are 60,000 to 90,000 clones, around 81% observed once, and the top ten hold 1.2%. This material consisted of CD4+ T cells from PBMCs cultured with HCoV-229E spike peptides, taken after COVID-19 vaccination. Receptors originate from a human donor who received a COVID-19 vaccine. Both conserved end residues are part of each CDR3.

TRBV5-8 | 11 | CASSLGREAFF
TRBV24-1 | 16 | CATSPRGQGRITEAFF
TRBV6-5 | 11 | CATGITGELFF
TRBV19 | 14 | CASSIGTLNAEAFF
TRBV11-2 | 13 | CASSSGGGNTIYF
TRBV13 | 18 | CASSLTSGVYSGANVLTF
TRBV5-1 | 14 | CASRSGLQHTEAFF
TRBV18 | 12 | CASSPSRGEAFF
TRBV15 | 12 | CATSRGRQPQHF
TRBV2 | 16 | CASHPLTGVAGNTIYF
TRBV18 | 16 | CASSLSGGRDTDTQYF
TRBV6-5 | 15 | CASSRDRGFGNTIYF
TRBV29-1 | 13 | CSVEVGRLNEQFF
TRBV9 | 13 | CASSVRGGETQYF
TRBV15 | 15 | CATSRDRTANYGYTF
TRBV11-1 | 14 | CASSVGTGATEAFF
TRBV9 | 16 | CASSVAGGIPNNEQFF
TRBV5-1 | 14 | CASMTWGAGNEQFF
TRBV7-2 | 15 | CASSLAQGANSPLHF
TRBV6-4 | 14 | CASSEGPNYNEQFF
TRBV6-5 | 14 | CASRNPRGSGMQFF